The sequence of this T cell receptor (beta chain) was determined in a study of T-cell memory formation after mild COVID-19. Study summary: There were largely donor-specific TCR clusters. The study, taken as a whole, reports: Within pre-infection memory, some responding clones were found, suggesting cross-reactive memory joined. While clones contracting from day 15 to 85 were balanced between CD4 and CD8, later expanders leaned CD4+.

The length of the CDR3 is 13 residues. Germline CDR1 is SGHTA and CDR2 is FQGNSA. Trimming shortened V by 4 bases and J by 5 bases, and 10 bases separated the two germline ends. A word on this clonotype: Its matching antigen is unknown.

The TCR alpha and TCR beta cDNA libraries, bearing sample barcodes and UMIs, were generated by 5'RACE using constant-segment primers. One entry per CDR3 protein results from TCRdb running MiXCR on the 5' RACE reads. The table has approximately 350,000 distinct CDR3 sequences, around an eighth seen once; the top ten hold roughly a fifth. The chain carries TRBV7-2 and TRBJ2-3; D may be TRBD2 (5 bases). The sequence was collected from a young man who had mild COVID-19 (a few samples of this study predate the infection). Cell type and time point are not known. Specimen: PBMCs or a T cell subset sorted from them (not recorded which). The CDR3 loop reads CASSSLRGDTQYF. As DNA, the CDR3 is TGTGCCAGCAGCTCCTTACGGGGAGATACGCAGTATTTT. Full variable domain (missing parts from reference TRBV7-2 and TRBJ2-3): GAGVSQSPSNKVTEKGKDVELRCDPISGHTALYWYRQSLGQGLEFLIYFQGNSAPDKSGLPSDRFSAERTGGSVSTLTIQRTQQEDSAVYLCASSSLRGDTQYFGPGTRLTVL.